This TCR beta chain was sequenced for a study of T cell changes during pregnancy in multiple sclerosis. From germline, CDR1 is LNHDA and CDR2 SQIVND (reference sequence). The ends were cut back, 5 bases at V and 2 bases at J, with 19 bases in the middle. The CDR3 totals 17 residues. Here immunoSEQ multiplex PCR was the method, and the copy in TCRdb shows in-frame clones only, minus some. The sample yields 45,000 to 55,000 clones, approximately 92% seen once. This TCR was recovered from a female donor in good health, enrolled as a control in a pregnancy study. The material was CD4+ T cells from peripheral blood mononuclear cells, obtained in the second trimester of pregnancy. The V gene is TRBV19, the J gene TRBJ1-3, with D possibly being TRBD1 (5 bases). CDR3 nucleotide sequence: TGTGCCAGTAGTCCGTACACCGGGACTGAAGCTGGAAACACCATATATTTT. This sequence encodes CASSPYTGTEAGNTIYF.